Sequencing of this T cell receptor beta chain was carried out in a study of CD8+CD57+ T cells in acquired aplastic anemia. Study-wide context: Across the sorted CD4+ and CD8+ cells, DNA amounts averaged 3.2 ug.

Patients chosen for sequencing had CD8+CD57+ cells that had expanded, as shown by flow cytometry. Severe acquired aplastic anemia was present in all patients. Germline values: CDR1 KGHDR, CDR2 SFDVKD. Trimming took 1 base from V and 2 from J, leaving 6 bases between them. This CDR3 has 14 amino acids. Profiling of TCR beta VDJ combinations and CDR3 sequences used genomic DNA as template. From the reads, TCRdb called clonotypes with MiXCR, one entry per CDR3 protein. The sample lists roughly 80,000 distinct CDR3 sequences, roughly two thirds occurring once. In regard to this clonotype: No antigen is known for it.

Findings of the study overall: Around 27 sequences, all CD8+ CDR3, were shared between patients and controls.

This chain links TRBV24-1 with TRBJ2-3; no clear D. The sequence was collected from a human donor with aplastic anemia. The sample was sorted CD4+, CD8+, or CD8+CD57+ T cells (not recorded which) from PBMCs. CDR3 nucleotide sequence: TGTGCCACCAGTGATTTCGGCAACACAGATACGCAGTATTTT. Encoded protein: CATSDFGNTDTQYF.